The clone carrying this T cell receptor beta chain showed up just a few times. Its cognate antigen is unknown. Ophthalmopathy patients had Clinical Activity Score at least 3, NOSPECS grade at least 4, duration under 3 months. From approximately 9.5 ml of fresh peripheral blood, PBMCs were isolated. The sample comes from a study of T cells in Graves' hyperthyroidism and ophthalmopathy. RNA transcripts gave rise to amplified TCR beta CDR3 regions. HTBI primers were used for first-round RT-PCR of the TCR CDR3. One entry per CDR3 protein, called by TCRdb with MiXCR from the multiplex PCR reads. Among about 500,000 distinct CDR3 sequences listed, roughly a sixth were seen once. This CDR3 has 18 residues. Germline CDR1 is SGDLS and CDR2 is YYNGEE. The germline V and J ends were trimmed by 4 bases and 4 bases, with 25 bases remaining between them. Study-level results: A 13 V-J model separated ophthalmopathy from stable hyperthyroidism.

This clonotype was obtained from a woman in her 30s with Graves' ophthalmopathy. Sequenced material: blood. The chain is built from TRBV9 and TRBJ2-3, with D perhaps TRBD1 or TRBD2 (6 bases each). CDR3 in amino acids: CASSLGLIIGGSADTQYF. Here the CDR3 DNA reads TGTGCCAGCAGCCTCGGGCTGATAATAGGGGGGTCGGCAGATACGCAGTATTTT. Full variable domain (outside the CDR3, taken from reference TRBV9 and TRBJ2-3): DSGVTQTPKHLITATGQRVTLRCSPRSGDLSVYWYQQSLDQGLQFLIQYYNGEERAKGNILERFSAQQFPDLHSELNLSSLELGDSALYFCASSLGLIIGGSADTQYFGPGTRLTVL.